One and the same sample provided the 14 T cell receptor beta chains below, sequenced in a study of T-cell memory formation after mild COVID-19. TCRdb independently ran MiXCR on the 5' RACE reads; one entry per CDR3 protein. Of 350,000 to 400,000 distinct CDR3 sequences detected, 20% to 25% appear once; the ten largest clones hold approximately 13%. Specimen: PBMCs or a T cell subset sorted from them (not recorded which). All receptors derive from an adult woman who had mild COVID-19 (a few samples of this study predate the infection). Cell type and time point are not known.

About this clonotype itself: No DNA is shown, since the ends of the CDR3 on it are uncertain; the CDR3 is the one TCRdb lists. Here the CDR3 reads CASSSPRIVAGGSLFF. The V and J genes are TRBV6-2 or TRBV6-3 and TRBJ2-1; the table's D call, TRBD2, has no DNA check behind it. Ends included, the CDR3 has 16 residues. The germline V gene has CDR1 MNHEY and CDR2 SVGEGT.

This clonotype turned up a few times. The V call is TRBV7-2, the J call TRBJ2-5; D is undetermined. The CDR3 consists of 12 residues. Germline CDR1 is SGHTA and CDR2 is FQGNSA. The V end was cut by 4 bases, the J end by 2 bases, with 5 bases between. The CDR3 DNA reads TGTGCCAGCAGCTCGGGTCAAGAGACCCAGTACTTC. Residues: CASSSGQETQYF. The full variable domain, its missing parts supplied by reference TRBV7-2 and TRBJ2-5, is GAGVSQSPSNKVTEKGKDVELRCDPISGHTALYWYRQSLGQGLEFLIYFQGNSAPDKSGLPSDRFSAERTGGSVSTLTIQRTQQEDSAVYLCASSSGQETQYFGPGTRLLVL.

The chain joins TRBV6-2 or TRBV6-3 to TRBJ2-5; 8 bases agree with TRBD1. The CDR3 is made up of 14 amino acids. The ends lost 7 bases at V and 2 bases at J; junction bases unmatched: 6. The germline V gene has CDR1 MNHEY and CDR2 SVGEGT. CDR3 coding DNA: TGTGCCAGCATCCCAGGGGGCCTTCAAGAGACCCAGTACTTC. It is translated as CASIPGGLQETQYF.

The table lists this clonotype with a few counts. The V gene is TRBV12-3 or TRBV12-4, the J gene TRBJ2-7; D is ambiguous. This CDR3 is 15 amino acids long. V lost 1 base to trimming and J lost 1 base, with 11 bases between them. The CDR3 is CASSLGAGNSYEQYF. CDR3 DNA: TGTGCCAGCAGTTTAGGGGCAGGAAATTCCTACGAGCAGTACTTC.

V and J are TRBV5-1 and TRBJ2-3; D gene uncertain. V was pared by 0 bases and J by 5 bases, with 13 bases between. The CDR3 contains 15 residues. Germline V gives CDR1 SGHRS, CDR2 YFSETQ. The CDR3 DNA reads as TGCGCCAGCAGCTTGGCCCCCACCCTAGAAGATACGCAGTATTTT. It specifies CASSLAPTLEDTQYF. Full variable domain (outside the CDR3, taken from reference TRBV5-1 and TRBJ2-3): KAGVTQTPRYLIKTRGQQVTLSCSPISGHRSVSWYQQTPGQGLQFLFEYFSETQRNKGNFPGRFSGRQFSNSRSEMNVSTLELGDSALYLCASSLAPTLEDTQYFGPGTRLTVL.

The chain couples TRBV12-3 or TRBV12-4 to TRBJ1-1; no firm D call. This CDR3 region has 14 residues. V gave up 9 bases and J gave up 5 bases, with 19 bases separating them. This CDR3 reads CASSNGRGVTEAFF. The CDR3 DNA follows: TGTGCCAGTTCAAACGGGAGAGGCGTTACTGAAGCTTTCTTT.

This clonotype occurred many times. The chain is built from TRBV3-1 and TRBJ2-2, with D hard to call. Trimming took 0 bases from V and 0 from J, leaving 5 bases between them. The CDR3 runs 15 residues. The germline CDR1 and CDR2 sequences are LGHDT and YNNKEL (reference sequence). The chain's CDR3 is CASSQDPANTGELFF. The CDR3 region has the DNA TGTGCCAGCAGCCAAGATCCTGCGAACACCGGGGAGCTGTTTTTT.

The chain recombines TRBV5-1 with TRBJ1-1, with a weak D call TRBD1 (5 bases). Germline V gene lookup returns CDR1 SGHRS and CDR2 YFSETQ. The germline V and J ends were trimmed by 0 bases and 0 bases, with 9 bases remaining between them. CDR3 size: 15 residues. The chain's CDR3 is CASSLVSDMNTEAFF. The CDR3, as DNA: TGCGCCAGCAGCTTGGTTTCGGACATGAACACTGAAGCTTTCTTT.

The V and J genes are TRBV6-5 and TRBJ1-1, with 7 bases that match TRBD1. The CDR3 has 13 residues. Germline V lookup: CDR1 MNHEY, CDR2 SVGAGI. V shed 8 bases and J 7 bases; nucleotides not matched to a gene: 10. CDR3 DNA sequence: TGTGCCAGCGGTAGACAGGGACGAGGTGAAGCTTTCTTT. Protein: CASGRQGRGEAFF.

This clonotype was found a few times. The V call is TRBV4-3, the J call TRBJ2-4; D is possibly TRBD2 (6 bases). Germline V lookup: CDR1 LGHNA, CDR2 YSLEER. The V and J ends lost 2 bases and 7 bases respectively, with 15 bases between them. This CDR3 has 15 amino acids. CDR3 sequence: CASSQIEGLGNIQYF. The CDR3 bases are TGCGCCAGCAGCCAAATCGAGGGACTTGGGAACATTCAGTACTTC.

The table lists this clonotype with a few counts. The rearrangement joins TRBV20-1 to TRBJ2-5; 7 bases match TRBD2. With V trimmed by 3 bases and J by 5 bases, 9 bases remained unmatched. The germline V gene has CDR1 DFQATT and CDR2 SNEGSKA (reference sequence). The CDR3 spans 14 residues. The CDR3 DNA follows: TGCAGTGCTAGCGGGGGGAGCTGGATCGAGACCCAGTACTTC. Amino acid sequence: CSASGGSWIETQYF.

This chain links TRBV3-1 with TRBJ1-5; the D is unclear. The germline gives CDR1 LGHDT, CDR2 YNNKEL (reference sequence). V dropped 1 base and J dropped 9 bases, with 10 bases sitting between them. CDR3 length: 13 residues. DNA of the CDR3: TGTGCCAGCAGCCAAGGGGGATATGGGCCCCAGCATTTT. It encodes CASSQGGYGPQHF.

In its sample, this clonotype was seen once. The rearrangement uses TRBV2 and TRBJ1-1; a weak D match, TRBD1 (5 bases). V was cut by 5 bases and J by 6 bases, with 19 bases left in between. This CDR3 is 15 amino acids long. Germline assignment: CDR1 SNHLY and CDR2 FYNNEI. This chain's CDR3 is CASSRLGESLAEAFF. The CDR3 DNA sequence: TGTGCCAGCAGTCGCTTAGGGGAGTCTCTCGCTGAAGCTTTCTTT.

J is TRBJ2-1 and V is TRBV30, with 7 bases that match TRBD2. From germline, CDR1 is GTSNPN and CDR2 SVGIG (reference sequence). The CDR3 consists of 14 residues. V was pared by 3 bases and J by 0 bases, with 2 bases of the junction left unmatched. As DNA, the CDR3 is TGTGCCTGGAGCCCGGGAGGCTCCTACAATGAGCAGTTCTTC. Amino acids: CAWSPGGSYNEQFF.